The subject of this entry is one T cell receptor (beta chain). The study ran its PCR with 60 Vbeta and 13 Jbeta primers. As originally analysed: In a later analysis, the count reached 75 million to 90 million unique TCR beta chains, with 10 million to 11 million shared. Sequencing was performed with immunoSEQ multiplex PCR; in TCRdb, only in-frame clones are kept and a portion is missing. V, J and clone size derive from that table, while D and trimming were established from the DNA sequence. The table has 120,000 to 150,000 clones, roughly four fifths seen once; the top ten hold approximately 10%. The sample is drawn from a study of cytomegalovirus exposure and HLA in healthy donors. Overall study: The early release's HLA-typed donors yielded some 85 million unique TCRs.

Donors had nominal health at sampling but likely had unrecorded immune exposures. The germline gives CDR1 LGHNA, CDR2 YNFKEQ. V was clipped by 3 bases and J by 4 bases; unmatched bases: 13. CDR3 size: 18 residues. The V gene is TRBV4-2, the J gene TRBJ2-2; 8 nucleotides agree with TRBD2. Source material: PBMCs. The TCR was taken from a woman between 50 and 59 years old in good health and CMV-seropositive. DNA for the CDR3: TGTGCCAGCAGCCACGGCGGGGGGACTGTCGACGGCACCGGGGAGCTGTTTTTT. It is translated as CASSHGGGTVDGTGELFF.